Each of the 22 T cell receptor beta chains below was sequenced from the same sample in a study of blood T cell repertoires in COVID-19. Sequenced by immunoSEQ multiplex PCR; TCRdb stores in-frame clones only, minus some. Among 30,000 to 40,000 clones, approximately 83% were seen once, and the ten largest hold roughly 18%. The sequenced material came from peripheral blood. Every receptor here comes from a woman between 55 and 75 years old with active COVID-19.

The chain links TRBV27 to TRBJ1-5; weak D call: TRBD1 (5 bases). Germline loops: CDR1 MNHEY, CDR2 SMNVEV (reference sequence). Trimming left V 5 bases short and J 3 bases short, with 11 bases between. This CDR3 is built from 14 residues. The CDR3 loop is CASSLGAPNQPQHF. In DNA form, the CDR3 reads TGTGCCAGCAGTCTAGGGGCGCCCAATCAGCCCCAGCATTTT.

The rearrangement joins TRBV9 to TRBJ2-3, with TRBD2 matching over 7 bases. The CDR3 runs to 16 residues. The V gene end was trimmed by 3 bases and the J gene end by 0 bases; junction bases not matched to a gene: 7. Germline-derived CDR1 and CDR2 are SGDLS and YYNGEE. The CDR3 region is CASSETGRVSTDTQYF. The DNA for the CDR3 is TGTGCCAGCAGCGAGACTGGGAGGGTTAGCACAGATACGCAGTATTTT.

This clone was counted a few times. The chain combines TRBV2 with TRBJ1-6; 9 bases line up with TRBD1. There are 20 residues in the CDR3. Germline assignment: CDR1 SNHLY and CDR2 FYNNEI. V lost 4 bases to trimming and J lost 5 bases; unmatched junction nucleotides: 18. CDR3 residues: CASSGPLGQGRSRNNSPLHF. CDR3 in DNA: TGTGCCAGCAGTGGCCCTCTGGGACAGGGCCGGTCCAGAAATAATTCACCCCTCCACTTT.

The V call is TRBV6-1, the J call TRBJ2-7, with D possibly matching TRBD2 (6 bases). Germline V gives CDR1 MNHNS, CDR2 SASEGT. The CDR3 has 16 amino acids. Trimming left V 0 bases short and J 2 bases short, with 14 bases between. CDR3 protein: CASSEAFGGFPYEQYF. CDR3 sequence (DNA): TGTGCCAGCAGTGAAGCGTTTGGGGGGTTTCCCTACGAGCAGTACTTC.

This chain uses TRBV9 with TRBJ2-7, with 9 nucleotides matching TRBD1. The CDR3 runs to 15 residues. After removal of 0 bases from V and 4 bases from J, the junction contained 5 bases not matched to a gene. Germline loops: CDR1 SGDLS, CDR2 YYNGEE. The CDR3 DNA follows: TGTGCCAGCAGCGTAGAGCCGGGACAGGGTTACGAGCAGTACTTC. Its protein product is CASSVEPGQGYEQYF.

This chain joins TRBV19 and TRBJ1-1; D not certain. The CDR3 totals 14 residues. The V gene lost 3 bases and the J gene lost 1 base, with 9 bases spanning the gap. The germline V gene encodes CDR1 LNHDA and CDR2 SQIVND (reference sequence). CDR3 DNA: TGTGCCAGTAGTATTGGGCCGTGGAACACTGAAGCTTTCTTT. Amino acids: CASSIGPWNTEAFF.

This clone turned up a few times. The chain carries TRBV6-1 and TRBJ2-1; 8 bases align to TRBD2. This CDR3 contains 13 residues. Germline loops: CDR1 MNHNS, CDR2 SASEGT. Losses at the gene ends were 2 bases for V and 9 bases for J; bases not matched to a gene: 3. CDR3: CASSERTSSEQFF. CDR3 DNA: TGTGCCAGCAGTGAAAGGACTAGCTCTGAGCAGTTCTTC.

This clone appeared a few times. V and J are TRBV7-2 and TRBJ2-2, with 12 bases fitting TRBD2. The CDR3 is 17 amino acids. The germline gives CDR1 SGHTA, CDR2 FQGNSA. The V and J ends lost 5 bases and 6 bases, in that order; junction bases with no gene match: 10. The CDR3 DNA is TGTGCCAGCAGCCCAACCGCTAGCGGGAGGGCCCCCGGGGAGCTGTTTTTT. Protein: CASSPTASGRAPGELFF.

The chain carries TRBV10-3 and TRBJ2-5; weak D call: TRBD2 (6 bases). This CDR3 contains 15 residues. Trimming left V 3 bases short and J 2 bases short, with 13 bases between. Germline V lookup: CDR1 ENHRY, CDR2 SYGVKD. The CDR3 DNA follows: TGTGCCATCAGTGACGGGGGAGGTCTACAAGAGACCCAGTACTTC. Amino acid sequence: CAISDGGGLQETQYF.

The rearrangement links TRBV30 to TRBJ2-1, with 11 bases matching TRBD1. Trimming took 2 bases from V and 3 from J; bases not matched to a gene: 6. This CDR3 has 16 amino acids. CDR1 GTSNPN and CDR2 SVGIG come from the germline V gene (reference sequence). CDR3 residues: CAWSHRDRGGYNEQFF. In nucleotides, the CDR3 is TGTGCCTGGAGTCACCGGGACAGGGGGGGCTACAATGAGCAGTTCTTC.

The chain has TRBV7-3 and TRBJ1-6, with D perhaps matching TRBD1 (6 bases). The CDR3 spans 15 residues. CDR1 SGHTA and CDR2 FQGTGA come from the germline V gene. Between the trimmed V and J ends, which lost 5 bases and 3 bases, there was a span of 11 bases. The CDR3 DNA sequence: TGTGCCAGCAGCATCCGGGACAACTATAATTCACCCCTCCACTTT. Its translation: CASSIRDNYNSPLHF.

This clone appeared a few times. In nucleotides, the CDR3 is TGCGCCAGCACCTCAAGCGGGGGGGTTAGCACCGGGGAGCTGTTTTTT. The encoded protein is CASTSSGGVSTGELFF. The chain employs TRBV10-2 and TRBJ2-2; 10 bases are shared with TRBD2. V shed 7 bases, J shed 4 bases, and the junction held 9 bases outside the gene matches. This CDR3 has 16 residues. From germline, CDR1 is WSHSY and CDR2 SAAADI.

The genes are TRBV7-8 and TRBJ2-7, with D perhaps TRBD2 (6 bases). V lost 3 bases and J lost 3, with 12 bases in between. The length of the CDR3 is 14 residues. The germline V gene has CDR1 SGHVS and CDR2 FQNEAQ. The CDR3 sequence: CASSFSGSFYEQYF. The CDR3 nucleotides read TGTGCCAGCAGCTTTAGCGGAAGTTTCTACGAGCAGTACTTC.

This chain uses TRBV5-1 with TRBJ2-7; the D gene is possibly TRBD2 (5 bases). Germline V gene data show CDR1 as SGHRS and CDR2 as YFSETQ. This CDR3 spans 13 amino acids. V lost 7 bases to trimming and J lost 0 bases, with 11 bases between them. The CDR3 loop reads CASGIAFSYEQYF. CDR3 bases: TGCGCCAGCGGCATAGCGTTCTCCTACGAGCAGTACTTC. Using reference TRBV5-1 and TRBJ2-7 for the parts outside the CDR3, the full variable domain is KAGVTQTPRYLIKTRGQQVTLSCSPISGHRSVSWYQQTPGQGLQFLFEYFSETQRNKGNFPGRFSGRQFSNSRSEMNVSTLELGDSALYLCASGIAFSYEQYFGPGTRLTVT.

The CDR3 reads CASSVTGQGGEKLFF. As DNA, the CDR3 is TGTGCCAGCAGCGTCACGGGACAGGGGGGTGAAAAACTGTTTTTT. V and J are TRBV28 and TRBJ1-4; TRBD1 matches 11 bases. The V gene end was trimmed by 6 bases and the J gene end by 7 bases; junction bases not matched to a gene: 7. Germline CDR1 is MDHEN and CDR2 is SYDVKM. The CDR3 contains 15 residues.

The chain has TRBV9 and TRBJ2-3; D is possibly TRBD1 (6 bases). V dropped 2 bases and J dropped 0 bases, with 10 bases sitting between them. The CDR3 is 15 amino acids. Per germline, CDR1 SGDLS and CDR2 YYNGEE. CDR3 sequence: CASSVDSLSTDTQYF. CDR3 nucleotides: TGTGCCAGCAGCGTGGACAGCCTTAGCACAGATACGCAGTATTTT.

V is TRBV19 and J is TRBJ2-7; D not certain. The V gene's germline CDR1 is LNHDA and CDR2 SQIVND (reference sequence). CDR3 length: 14 amino acids. V lost 5 bases to trimming and J lost 0 bases, with 11 bases between them. The DNA of the CDR3 is TGTGCCAGTAGTCTTTCAGGTATCTCCTACGAGCAGTACTTC. It yields the protein CASSLSGISYEQYF.

This chain connects TRBV7-9 to TRBJ2-5; TRBD1 aligns across 7 bases. Trimming took 5 bases from V and 5 from J; bases not matched to a gene: 8. CDR3 length: 14 residues. The germline V gene has CDR1 SEHNR and CDR2 FQNEAQ (reference sequence). CDR3 bases: TGTGCCAGCAGCCCCGACAGGGTTTGGGAGACCCAGTACTTC. Its protein is CASSPDRVWETQYF.

The genes are TRBV27 and TRBJ2-7; 15 bases match TRBD2. This CDR3 has 18 amino acids. The ends lost 6 bases at V and 2 bases at J; junction bases unmatched: 11. Germline V gene sequence: CDR1 MNHEY, CDR2 SMNVEV (reference sequence). CDR3 loop: CASRLTGLAGGGAYEQYF. CDR3 bases: TGTGCCAGCAGACTAACGGGACTAGCGGGAGGTGGGGCCTACGAGCAGTACTTC.

The chain links TRBV6-6 to TRBJ2-1; D perhaps matches TRBD1 (6 bases). The CDR3 has 16 amino acids. The germline gives CDR1 MNHNY, CDR2 SVGAGI (reference sequence). V dropped 4 bases and J dropped 3 bases, with 16 bases sitting between them. The CDR3 DNA reads TGTGCCAGCAGTTCCATGGGTGAGGGGGTCTACAATGAGCAGTTCTTC. Residues: CASSSMGEGVYNEQFF.

V gene TRBV27 combines with J gene TRBJ1-2; D is unresolved. The CDR3 totals 13 residues. Germline CDR1 and CDR2: MNHEY and SMNVEV (reference sequence). V was cut by 6 bases and J by 8 bases, with 16 bases left in between. Written as DNA, the CDR3 is TGTGCCAGCAGACCTGTCGCCCGGGTAGGCTACACCTTC. Its translation is CASRPVARVGYTF.

The chain employs TRBV27 and TRBJ2-2; 11 bases are a match to TRBD1. Looked up from germline, CDR1 is MNHEY and CDR2 is SMNVEV (reference sequence). V gave up 4 bases and J gave up 5 bases; unmatched junction bases: 12. The CDR3 is made up of 18 amino acids. Written as DNA, the CDR3 is TGTGCCAGCAGTTCCCGGACAGGGGGCTGGACGAGTACCGGGGAGCTGTTTTTT. It translates to CASSSRTGGWTSTGELFF.